This T cell receptor beta chain was sequenced for a study of blood T cell repertoires in COVID-19. Looked up from germline, CDR1 is MNHEY and CDR2 is SMNVEV (reference sequence). This CDR3 has 14 residues. The J segment lost 6 bases and the V segment lost 10 bases, leaving 9 bases of the junction unmatched. Original data processing: Estimation of nucleated cell counts relied on the amplification of reference gene primers. Libraries were prepared by immunoSEQ multiplex PCR; TCRdb keeps only in-frame clonotypes and omits some of them. For V, J and clone size, that table is used; D and trimming come from the DNA. The data contain over 150,000 clones, 70% to 90% of them singletons.

Material: peripheral blood. The chain is built from TRBV27 and TRBJ1-5; TRBD1 matches 10 bases. The sequence came from a man aged 25-45 years with acute or convalescent COVID-19. This CDR3 reads CATRQGASGQPQHF. The CDR3 DNA follows: TGTGCCACGAGACAGGGGGCTTCCGGTCAGCCCCAGCATTTT.